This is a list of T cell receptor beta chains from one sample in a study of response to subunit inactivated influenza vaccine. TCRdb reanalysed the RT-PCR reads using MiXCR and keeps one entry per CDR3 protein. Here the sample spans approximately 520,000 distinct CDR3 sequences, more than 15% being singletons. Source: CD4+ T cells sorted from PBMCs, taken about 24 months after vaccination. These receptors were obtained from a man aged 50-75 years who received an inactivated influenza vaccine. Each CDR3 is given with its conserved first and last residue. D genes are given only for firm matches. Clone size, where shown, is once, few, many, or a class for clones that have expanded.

TGCAGCGTTGACAGGGGGATGAACGAGCAGTACTTC | CSVDRGMNEQYF | TRBV29-1 | TRBD1 | few | TRBJ2-7
TGCAGTGCTAGACCGGGACAGGGGGCTTGGGAGCAGTACTTC | CSARPGQGAWEQYF | TRBV20-1 | TRBD1 | few | TRBJ2-7
TGCGCCAGCAGCCACCGGGGAAGGATACCTGAAGCTTTCTTT | CASSHRGRIPEAFF | TRBV4-1 | NA | NA | TRBJ1-1
TGTGCCATGAACCGGGACAGGGATGAGGAGACCCAGTACTTC | CAMNRDRDEETQYF | TRBV10-3 | TRBD1 | NA | TRBJ2-5
TGTGCCAGCAGCTTAGGACAGATTAGCACAGATACGCAGTATTTT | CASSLGQISTDTQYF | TRBV7-9 | NA | few | TRBJ2-3
TGCAGTGCCGCCCCCGGGGGAATGGGTGGCTACACCTTC | CSAAPGGMGGYTF | TRBV20-1 | NA | few | TRBJ1-2
TGTGCCAGCAGTTTCTCAAGCGGAGGCGGTTCCAATGAGCAGTTCTTC | CASSFSSGGGSNEQFF | TRBV28 | NA | few | TRBJ2-1
TGCAGTGCTAGAGACCCTATGGGGGCCACTGAAGCTTTCTTT | CSARDPMGATEAFF | TRBV20-1 | NA | NA | TRBJ1-1
TGCAGTGCTAGAGATAGGGGCACCACCTACGAGCAGTACTTC | CSARDRGTTYEQYF | TRBV20-1 | NA | few | TRBJ2-7
TGCGCCAGCAGCTCCGGACTAGCGGGGGGGCCCTCTGAGAATGAGCAGTTCTTC | CASSSGLAGGPSENEQFF | TRBV5-1 | TRBD2 | NA | TRBJ2-1
TGTGCCTGGAGACTAGCGGGGTCCTACGAGCAGTACTTC | CAWRLAGSYEQYF | TRBV30 | TRBD2 | NA | TRBJ2-7
TGTGCCAGCAGCCCCGAAGCAGGGACTAATGAAAAACTGTTTTTT | CASSPEAGTNEKLFF | TRBV7-2 | NA | NA | TRBJ1-4
TGCAGTGCTAGAGGGTCGAGGGAAGGGGAAAAACTGTTTTTT | CSARGSREGEKLFF | TRBV20-1 | NA | few | TRBJ1-4
TGTGCCAGCAGCCAAGTTGGGGGGGGGGCCGGGGATACGCAGTATTTT | CASSQVGGGAGDTQYF | TRBV4-2 | NA | few | TRBJ2-3
TGTGCCAGCAGCCAAGATCGGCTAGCGGGGGTAAACATTCAGTACTTC | CASSQDRLAGVNIQYF | TRBV4-2 | TRBD2 | many | TRBJ2-4
TGTGCCAGCAGCCAGGACAGCAACTATGGCTACACCTTC | CASSQDSNYGYTF | TRBV5-1 | NA | many | TRBJ1-2
TGCAGTGCTCCATGGACAGGGGGGCATGAGCAGTTCTTC | CSAPWTGGHEQFF | TRBV20-1 | TRBD1 | NA | TRBJ2-1
TGTGCCAGCAGCGCCGGGACTAGCGGTCTCTCCTACGAGCAGTACTTC | CASSAGTSGLSYEQYF | TRBV7-2 | TRBD2 | few | TRBJ2-7
TGTGCCAGCAGTGCGACAGGGACGTATACTAATGAAAAACTGTTTTTT | CASSATGTYTNEKLFF | TRBV25-1 | TRBD1 | NA | TRBJ1-4
TGTGCCAGCAGTCCTGGTTCTAGCGGGGGGGAGACCCAGTACTTC | CASSPGSSGGETQYF | TRBV6-1 | TRBD2 | NA | TRBJ2-5
TGCAGTGCTACCAAAGGAGGCGAGCAGTACTTC | CSATKGGEQYF | TRBV20-1 | NA | few | TRBJ2-7
TGCAGTGCCCGAAGTGAGGATACGCAGTATTTT | CSARSEDTQYF | TRBV20-1 | NA | NA | TRBJ2-3
TGCGCCAGCAGCCCGGCATACTTCTCGCCAGGGACCGGGGAGCTGTTTTTT | CASSPAYFSPGTGELFF | TRBV5-1 | NA | few | TRBJ2-2
TGTGCCAGCAGCTTAGCGGGACATTCTTTTATGAACACTGAAGCTTTCTTT | CASSLAGHSFMNTEAFF | TRBV7-2 | NA | NA | TRBJ1-1
TGCGCCAGCAGGGTGGGGACAAGGAGCACAGATACGCAGTATTTT | CASRVGTRSTDTQYF | TRBV5-1 | NA | NA | TRBJ2-3
TGCAGCGTCGCAGGATTATCCCGTGGCGGCGAGCAGTACTTC | CSVAGLSRGGEQYF | TRBV29-1 | NA | NA | TRBJ2-7
TGCGCCAGCAGCTTGGCGGGTAGCGGGCCATCCTACAATGAGCAGTTCTTC | CASSLAGSGPSYNEQFF | TRBV5-1 | TRBD2 | few | TRBJ2-1
TGCAGTGGTAGCGGGGGCGCTATGAGCTACACCTTC | CSGSGGAMSYTF | TRBV20-1 | NA | NA | TRBJ1-2
TGTGCCACCTGGTGGGGCCCGGACTTCTTATCCACAGATACGCAGTATTTT | CATWWGPDFLSTDTQYF | TRBV24-1 | NA | NA | TRBJ2-3
TGTGCCAGCTCAAACACTTGGGCAGATACGCAGTATTTT | CASSNTWADTQYF | TRBV18 | NA | NA | TRBJ2-3
TGCGCCAGCAGCCAATGGTTACGTGGGAGGGCCGAGGGTGAGCAGTTCTTC | CASSQWLRGRAEGEQFF | TRBV4-1 | TRBD2 | NA | TRBJ2-1
TGCGCCAGCAGCTCCTGGTCTAGGGGGTCTGAAGCTTTCTTT | CASSSWSRGSEAFF | TRBV4-3 | NA | NA | TRBJ1-1
TGTGCCAGCAGCCAAGAACGTCGTCGGGGGCTCCTCCGGAGTACGCAGTATTTT | CASSQERRRGLLRSTQYF | TRBV4-2 | NA | many | TRBJ2-3
TGTGCCATCAGGGAGGACAGCGGCAATCAGCCCCAGCATTTT | CAIREDSGNQPQHF | TRBV10-3 | NA | few | TRBJ1-5
TGTGCCAGCAGCTCCTGGGAGGGGGCGAATTATCGGACCCAGTACTTC | CASSSWEGANYRTQYF | TRBV7-9 | NA | few | TRBJ2-5
TGTGCCAGCACCCGGGTGATGAACACTGAAGCTTTCTTT | CASTRVMNTEAFF | TRBV12-3/TRBV12-4 | NA | few | TRBJ1-1
TGTGCCACGGGACTAGCGGGAGCCGGGGAGCTGTTTTTT | CATGLAGAGELFF | TRBV24-1 | TRBD2 | few | TRBJ2-2
TGTGCCAGCAGACCTACAGGGTTCAATCAGCCCCAGCATTTT | CASRPTGFNQPQHF | TRBV12-3/TRBV12-4 | NA | many | TRBJ1-5
TGTGCCAGCCGAGGGTCCGGGAGCTCCTATAATTCACCCCTCCACTTT | CASRGSGSSYNSPLHF | TRBV28 | NA | NA | TRBJ1-6
TGTGCCAGCAGTCGGGCGGGAGTGCGCGTCTACAATGAGCAGTTCTTC | CASSRAGVRVYNEQFF | TRBV6-2/TRBV6-3 | TRBD2 | many | TRBJ2-1
TGCAGTGCAGTACTAGGGGATAGCACAGATACGCAGTATTTT | CSAVLGDSTDTQYF | TRBV20-1 | NA | NA | TRBJ2-3
TGTGCCAGCAGAGATCTAGCGGGGGCCTACGAGCAGTACTTC | CASRDLAGAYEQYF | TRBV12-3/TRBV12-4 | TRBD2 | many | TRBJ2-7